Listed below are T cell receptor beta chains from one sample, sequenced in a study of blood T cell repertoires in COVID-19. The protocol was immunoSEQ multiplex PCR, while the TCRdb copy is restricted to in-frame clones and leaves out a portion. The sample lists about 200,000 clones, 80% seen once, with approximately 6% in the top ten. The sequencing sample was made of peripheral blood. The receptors were gathered from a woman in her seventies with acute or convalescent COVID-19. The CDR3 runs from the conserved cysteine through the conserved F or W. Expanded clones are given a class, and other clones once, few, many or no size at all.

cdr3_length,j_call,clone_size,v_call,cdr3_aa
15,TRBJ1-1,-,TRBV5-4,CASSWAGTANTEAFF
17,TRBJ2-1,-,TRBV7-3,CASSLPPTSGKGNEQFF
12,TRBJ2-5,-,TRBV5-4,CASSRDRETQYF
15,TRBJ1-1,-,TRBV6-5,CASRARQDRNTEAFF
12,TRBJ2-3,-,TRBV2,CASSPGGNTQYF
14,TRBJ2-7,-,TRBV29-1,CSVPDRLAAKGQYF
12,TRBJ1-2,-,TRBV29-1,CSEEQGWDGYTF
14,TRBJ2-3,-,TRBV18,CASSPPTGEYTQYF
17,TRBJ1-6,-,TRBV23-1,CASSRDLIRGGNSPLHF
14,TRBJ2-5,-,TRBV2,CASSEWRGGETQYF
16,TRBJ2-1,-,TRBV7-8,CASSFSSGGRMNEQFF
16,TRBJ2-5,-,TRBV10-3,CAISEPQGGRGETQYF
13,TRBJ2-7,few,TRBV6-5,CASRDRVVGEQYF
12,TRBJ2-2,-,TRBV6-5,CASSYWPGELFF
15,TRBJ2-1,once,TRBV7-7,CASSLTSGTFNEQFF
14,TRBJ1-2,-,TRBV6-1,CASSDTGGVYGYTF
14,TRBJ2-7,-,TRBV30,CAWSILAGGHEQYF
15,TRBJ2-1,few,TRBV11-3,CASSLGSGFGDEQFF
15,TRBJ2-7,-,TRBV7-9,CASSPSSGLTYEQYF
19,TRBJ2-3,-,TRBV9,CASSVEGGLAGTSTDTQYF
16,TRBJ1-5,-,TRBV2,CASKPQGGFSNQPQHF
19,TRBJ2-1,-,TRBV4-1,CASSQGRLAGGETYNEQFF
14,TRBJ1-1,-,TRBV3-1/TRBV3-2,CASSRRGQGTEAFF
13,TRBJ1-1,-,TRBV29-1,CSVDTGMNTEAFF
17,TRBJ2-1,-,TRBV4-1,CASSQPRGLAGVDEQFF
16,TRBJ2-7,-,TRBV7-2,CASSLRTSGRPYEQYF
16,TRBJ2-2,-,TRBV4-2,CASSQVNRGNTGELFF
18,TRBJ2-2,few,TRBV4-1,CASSQEVGLAGNTGELFF
12,TRBJ1-2,-,TRBV28,CASSPSGYGYTF
14,TRBJ2-2,once,TRBV11-2,CASSFDRVSGELFF
17,TRBJ2-1,-,TRBV5-5,CASSLGQGATAYNEQFF
15,TRBJ1-5,-,TRBV6-4,CARGPRKGTEQPQHF
14,TRBJ2-5,-,TRBV6-6,CASSLRQGMETQYF
15,TRBJ2-1,-,TRBV7-3,CASSSRQGPYNEQFF
14,TRBJ1-5,-,TRBV5-1,CASSLGAGDQPQHF
15,TRBJ2-1,-,TRBV7-2,CASSSGLASYNEQFF
16,TRBJ2-7,-,TRBV4-2,CASSQGFSGGGYEQYF
15,TRBJ2-5,-,TRBV7-6,CASSTPGQGQETQYF
17,TRBJ1-4,-,TRBV5-4,CASSLGGFRAGEEKLFF
14,TRBJ2-1,-,TRBV11-3,CASSSGSSYNEQFF
13,TRBJ1-2,-,TRBV5-1,CASSSGGQEGYTF
13,TRBJ1-2,-,TRBV18,CASSPDREADYTF
13,TRBJ1-2,-,TRBV3-1/TRBV3-2,CASSPTGNDGYTF
14,TRBJ1-4,few,TRBV27,CASRTGKFGEKLFF
12,TRBJ1-1,-,TRBV27,CASSYNRGQAFF
15,TRBJ2-7,-,TRBV18,CASSPPGGLDYEQYF